This entry lists 2 T cell receptor beta chains sequenced from one sample in a study of monozygotic twins with inflammatory bowel disease. TCRdb reworked the 5' RACE reads into one entry per CDR3 protein, no DNA. The sample table sets out approximately 330,000 distinct CDR3 sequences. The specimen was blood. The source is a human donor with ulcerative colitis or Crohn's disease, or a healthy co-twin of an affected twin (not recorded which).

This chain connects TRBV20-1 to TRBJ2-1. This CDR3 contains 13 residues. Germline CDR1 reads DFQATT; CDR2 reads SNEGSKA (reference sequence). The CDR3 spells CSASVGSRNEQFF.

This chain joins TRBV28 and TRBJ2-2; TCRdb's D call, TRBD2, is unchecked because there is no DNA. The CDR3 has 17 amino acids. Germline CDR1 and CDR2: MDHEN and SYDVKM. The CDR3 sequence: CASSYSPGTSGTGELFF.